This TCR beta chain was retrieved from a study of T cell responses to AZD1222 COVID-19 vaccine. From germline, CDR1 is LGHNA and CDR2 YSLEER. The V gene lost 2 bases and the J gene lost 4 bases, with 17 bases spanning the gap. The CDR3 has 16 amino acids. Here immunoSEQ multiplex PCR was the method, and the copy in TCRdb shows in-frame clones only, minus some. The table has around 120,000 clones, 70% to 90% seen once. This receptor was obtained from an adult in good health. The sample here was peripheral blood, taken on day 0 of AZD1222 vaccination. The gene calls are TRBV4-3 and TRBJ1-1; TRBD1 is a possible D gene (5 bases). For the CDR3, the DNA is TGCGCCAGCAGCCAAATTAATACGGGGGTGGGCACTGAAGCTTTCTTT. It encodes CASSQINTGVGTEAFF.